This T cell receptor (beta chain) emerged from a study of T-cell reconstitution after alpha-beta-depleted transplantation in children. Study-wide points: From surviving recipient T cells and thymic progenitors came the high day-60 TCRbeta diversity observed in some patients.

The CDR3 has 15 amino acids. Trimming pared 2 bases from V and 2 bases from J, leaving 14 bases between. Germline V gene lookup returns CDR1 SGHRS and CDR2 YFSETQ. Unique molecular identifiers were used to barcode this TCRbeta library. TCRdb independently ran MiXCR on the PCR reads; one entry per CDR3 protein. The profile shows approximately 500,000 distinct CDR3 sequences, under 12% of them singletons. The table lists this clonotype with many counts. What it recognizes is unknown. The source is a child aged 2-15 years with inherited bone marrow failure, due to receive a stem cell transplant. The sequencing here drew on PBMCs, taken before TCRalphabeta/CD19-depleted stem cell transplant. V gene TRBV5-1 combines with J gene TRBJ2-7; D gene unclear. This chain's CDR3 is CASSFSPSDPYEQYF. The CDR3 DNA follows: TGCGCCAGCAGCTTTTCCCCATCAGACCCCTACGAGCAGTACTTC.